The following is a T cell receptor (beta chain) sequence with its context. Study processing details: Estimates of nucleated cell counts were drawn from the amplification of reference gene primers. Method: immunoSEQ multiplex PCR; TCRdb's copy keeps in-frame clones and lacks some. V and J calls and clone size follow that table, whereas D and trimming were derived from the DNA. This table has about 210,000 clones, approximately 82% appearing once. The sample comes from a study of blood T cell repertoires in COVID-19. Whole-study context: Some COVID-19 samples were acute and others convalescent; all came from the United States, Italy and Spain. The analysed material was cDNA or gDNA that came from T cells, B-cell-depleted T cells, or PBMCs.

Germline lookup yields CDR1 SNHLY and CDR2 FYNNEI. The CDR3 is made up of 18 amino acids. V was trimmed by 4 bases and J by 0 bases, leaving 16 bases between them. V is TRBV2 and J is TRBJ2-6; D possibly corresponds to TRBD2 (5 bases). Sequenced sample: peripheral blood. This TCR was recovered from a woman aged 35 to 49 with acute or convalescent COVID-19. CDR3 residues: CASSVAGPATSGANVLTF. The CDR3 coding sequence is TGTGCCAGCAGTGTCGCGGGCCCGGCTACCTCTGGGGCCAACGTCCTGACTTTC.